This record looks at one TCR beta chain sequence and its context. This entry is derived from a study of blood T cell repertoires in COVID-19. Study details: Acute-phase and convalescent COVID-19 samples originated in the United States, Italy and Spain. PBMCs, B-cell-depleted T cells, or T cells were the source of the cDNA or gDNA that made up the material.

In the original workflow: Amplifying reference gene primers gave estimates of nucleated cell counts. Sequenced by immunoSEQ multiplex PCR; TCRdb stores in-frame clones only, minus some. V and J calls and clone size are given by that table; D and trimming were obtained from the DNA. The table lists about 160,000 clones, around 80% of them singletons. This CDR3 comprises 13 residues. The germline CDR1 and CDR2 sequences are LNHDA and SQIVND (reference sequence). J was trimmed by 5 bases and V by 6 bases; bases with no gene match: 4. The chain links TRBV19 to TRBJ2-5; 9 nucleotides match TRBD1. The source material was peripheral blood. This clonotype originated in a woman aged 80 or older with acute or convalescent COVID-19. The DNA for the CDR3 is TGTGCCAGTAGGAGGACAGGGGCGGAGACCCAGTACTTC. Protein sequence: CASRRTGAETQYF.